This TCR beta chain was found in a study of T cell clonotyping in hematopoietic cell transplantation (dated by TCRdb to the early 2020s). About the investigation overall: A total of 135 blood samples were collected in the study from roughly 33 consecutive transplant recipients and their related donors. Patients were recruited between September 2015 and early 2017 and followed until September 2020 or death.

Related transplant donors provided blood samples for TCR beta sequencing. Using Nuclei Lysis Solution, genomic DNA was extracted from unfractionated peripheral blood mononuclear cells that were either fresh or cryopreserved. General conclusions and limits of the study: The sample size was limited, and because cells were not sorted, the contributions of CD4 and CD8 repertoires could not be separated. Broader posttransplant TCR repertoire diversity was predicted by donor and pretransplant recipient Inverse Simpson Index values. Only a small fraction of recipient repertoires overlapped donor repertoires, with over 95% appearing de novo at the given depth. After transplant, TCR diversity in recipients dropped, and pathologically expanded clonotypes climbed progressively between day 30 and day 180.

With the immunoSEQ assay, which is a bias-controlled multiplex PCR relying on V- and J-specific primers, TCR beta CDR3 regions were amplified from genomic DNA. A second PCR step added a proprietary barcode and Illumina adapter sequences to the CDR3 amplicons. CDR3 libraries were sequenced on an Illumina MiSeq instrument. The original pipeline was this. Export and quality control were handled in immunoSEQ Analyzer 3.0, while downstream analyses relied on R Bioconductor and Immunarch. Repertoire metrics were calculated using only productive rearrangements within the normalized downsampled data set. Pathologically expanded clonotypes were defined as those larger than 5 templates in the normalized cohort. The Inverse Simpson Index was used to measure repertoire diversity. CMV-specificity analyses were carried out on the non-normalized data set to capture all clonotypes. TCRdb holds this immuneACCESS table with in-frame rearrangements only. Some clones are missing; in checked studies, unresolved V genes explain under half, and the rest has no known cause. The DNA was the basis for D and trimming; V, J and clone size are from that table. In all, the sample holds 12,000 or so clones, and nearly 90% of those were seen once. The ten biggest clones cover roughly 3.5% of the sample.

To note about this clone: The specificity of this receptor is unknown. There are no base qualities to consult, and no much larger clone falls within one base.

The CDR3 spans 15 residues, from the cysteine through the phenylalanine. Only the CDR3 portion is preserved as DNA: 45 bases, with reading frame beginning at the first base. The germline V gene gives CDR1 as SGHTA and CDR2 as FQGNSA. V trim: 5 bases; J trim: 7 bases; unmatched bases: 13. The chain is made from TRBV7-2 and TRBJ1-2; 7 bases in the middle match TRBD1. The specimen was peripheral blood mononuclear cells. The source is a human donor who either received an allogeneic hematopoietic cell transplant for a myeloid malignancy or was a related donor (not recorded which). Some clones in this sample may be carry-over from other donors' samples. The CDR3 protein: CASSQPWGDRGGYTF. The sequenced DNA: TGTGCCAGCAGCCAGCCCTGGGGGGACAGAGGTGGCTACACCTTC.